This entry is about one T cell receptor beta chain. It has no known antigen specificity. No qualities accompany the bases; no much larger clone lies one base away. The sample is drawn from a study of blood T cell repertoires in COVID-19 (dated by TCRdb to about 2020). About the full investigation: Collaborator samples came from the United States, Italy and Spain and covered acute and convalescent phases of COVID-19. The material from the prospective study consisted of cDNA or gDNA derived from T cells, B-cell-depleted T cells, or PBMCs. The dataset comprised deeply sampled blood TCRbeta repertoires from subjects exposed to, actively infected with, or recovered from COVID-19. The repertoires were released in a freely available public database meant as a resource for research on the immune response to SARS-CoV-2. Samples were obtained from the ongoing ImmuneRACE study (first 160 participants) and from some 1,200 subjects provided by 6 global collaborators. Nearly every sample came with metadata listing a de-identified subject ID, COVID-19 status, age in years and sex. Where available, HLA class I and class II types were obtained from metadata supplied by the sample provider rather than from assay-based typing.

Whole blood was collected in K2EDTA tubes by collaborating institutions according to the institutions' own protocols. For TCRbeta analysis, collaborators shipped samples in one of three forms: frozen whole blood, isolated PBMCs, or DNA extracted from either of those sample types. The research as a whole found: Clinical and demographic metadata were provided uncurated, with the amount varying by source and participant.

According to the germline V gene, CDR1 reads MNHEY and CDR2 reads SVGAGI. The CDR3 goes from the cysteine to the phenylalanine over 15 residues. The DNA shown is the 45-base CDR3, in frame from base 1. Compared with germline, V lacks 8 bases and J lacks 3 bases; bases without a gene match: 10. TCRbeta CDR3 regions were amplified from genomic DNA using the immunoSEQ Assay, a bias-controlled multiplex PCR. In the authors' own workflow: The number of nucleated cells in each sample was estimated by amplification of reference gene primers within the assay. To quantify the absolute abundance of each unique TCRbeta CDR3 rearrangement, sequence reads were collapsed and filtered. Productive Simpson clonality was computed per sample as the square root of Simpson's diversity index over productive rearrangements. TCRdb stores this immuneACCESS table with in-frame sequences only. Part of the clones is absent; in the studies checked, under half of the shortfall reflects unresolved V genes, and no reason is known for the rest. The DNA was the basis for D and trimming; V, J and clone size are from that table. The sample table records 200,000 to 250,000 clones; about 91% of these occur just once. More than 0.95% of the sample rests with the top ten.

Sample: peripheral blood. The chain was built from TRBV6-5 and TRBJ2-3, with 8 central nucleotides matching TRBD2. This TCR came from a young man with acute or convalescent COVID-19. The base sequence is TGTGCCAGCGGGACTAGGGGCACTTGGACAGATACGCAGTATTTT. Translation gives CASGTRGTWTDTQYF.